This T cell receptor (beta chain) was profiled in a study of radiotherapy plus CTLA-4 blockade in lung cancer. Background on the study: Objective responses were documented in over 15% of patients, with disease control in 31%.

This clone was seen a few times. Its antigen remains unknown. Sequencing used immunoSEQ multiplex PCR; TCRdb keeps in-frame clones, though not all of them. The sample contains about 39,000 clones, 75% to 85% of which appear only once. Germline values: CDR1 SGHRS, CDR2 YFSETQ. The CDR3 is 11 amino acids. Trimming left V 2 bases short and J 5 bases short, with 5 bases between. Regarding the study as a whole: Subsequent to radiotherapy plus ipilimumab, tumor-derived TCR clones underwent expansion in blood.

The receptor comes from a human donor with non-small cell lung cancer that progressed on radiotherapy plus ipilimumab. J is TRBJ2-7 and V is TRBV5-1; no clear D. The sample was peripheral blood, taken from a patient treated with radiotherapy plus ipilimumab. DNA for the CDR3: TGCGCCAGCAGCTTCAGCGACGAGCAGTACTTC. Translation: CASSFSDEQYF.